Reported below is one T cell receptor (beta chain). The data derive from a study of blood T cell repertoires in COVID-19. Germline V gives CDR1 SNHLY, CDR2 FYNNEI. This CDR3 is 14 amino acids long. J lost 2 bases, V lost 4 bases, and 2 bases had no gene match. Data came from immunoSEQ multiplex PCR; TCRdb stores just in-frame clones and leaves some out. The profile shows hundreds of thousands of clones, roughly 85% of them singletons. The chain combines TRBV2 with TRBJ1-3; 7 bases align to TRBD1. The sequence came from a man aged 40-49 years who had been exposed to COVID-19. The material sequenced was PBMCs or T cells enriched from blood (not recorded which). For the CDR3, the DNA is TGTGCCAGCAGTGCCGACAGGGCTGGAAACACCATATATTTT. Translation gives CASSADRAGNTIYF.